This passage covers 18 T cell receptor beta chains from one sample sequenced in a study of T cell responses to AZD1222 COVID-19 vaccine. Sequencing used immunoSEQ multiplex PCR; TCRdb keeps in-frame clones, though not all of them. The sample lists approximately 90,000 clones, roughly nine tenths occurring once. The material was peripheral blood, obtained on day 0 of AZD1222 vaccination. These receptors were taken from an adult in good health.

This clone has only a few counts. This chain connects TRBV19 to TRBJ1-1; 10 bases agree with TRBD1. The CDR3 sequence is 12 residues long. CDR1 and CDR2 (germline): LNHDA, SQIVND (reference sequence). With V trimmed by 4 bases and J by 9 bases, 2 bases remained unmatched. The CDR3 DNA sequence: TGTGCCAGTAGTAAGGGACAGGGGCAAGCTTTCTTT. This gives the protein CASSKGQGQAFF.

The chain couples TRBV28 to TRBJ2-6, with D possibly TRBD1 on 5 matching bases. The CDR3 extends over 16 amino acids. V was pared by 6 bases and J by 0 bases, with 12 bases between. In germline, CDR1 is MDHEN, CDR2 SYDVKM. The CDR3 here is CASSLDSISGANVLTF. The CDR3 bases are TGTGCCAGCAGCCTCGACAGCATCTCTGGGGCCAACGTCCTGACTTTC.

The rearrangement joins TRBV7-3 to TRBJ2-3; D not resolved. Germline values: CDR1 SGHTA, CDR2 FQGTGA. This CDR3 has 12 amino acids. Trimming removed 5 bases at V and 1 base at J, with 4 bases between. This CDR3 reads CASSPRTDTQYF. The CDR3 DNA reads TGTGCCAGCAGCCCTCGCACAGATACGCAGTATTTT.

This chain joins TRBV28 and TRBJ1-3; tentative D call: TRBD1 (5 bases). The CDR3 has 18 residues. The V gene's germline CDR1 is MDHEN and CDR2 SYDVKM. Trimming cost V 2 bases and J 2 bases, with 19 bases left between them. This CDR3 reads CASSLASQLGGTGNTIYF. The CDR3 nucleotides are TGTGCCAGCAGTTTAGCGTCTCAGTTGGGGGGGACTGGAAACACCATATATTTT.

The gene calls are TRBV10-3 and TRBJ2-3; D is perhaps TRBD1 or TRBD2 (7 bases each). CDR3 length: 13 residues. Germline assignment: CDR1 ENHRY and CDR2 SYGVKD. V was clipped by 10 bases and J by 4 bases, with 15 bases between them. CDR3 DNA: TGTGCCAGCCAGGGGGGGGACCCAGATACGCAGTATTTT. This gives the protein CASQGGDPDTQYF.

CDR3 sequence: CAISTGSETQYF. The DNA of the CDR3 is TGTGCCATTTCGACAGGTTCGGAGACCCAGTACTTC. This sequence joins TRBV6-6 and TRBJ2-5, with D possibly matching TRBD1 (6 bases). The ends were cut back, 10 bases at V and 5 bases at J, with 14 bases in the middle. The CDR3 consists of 12 residues. Germline values: CDR1 MNHNY, CDR2 SVGAGI (reference sequence).

The V and J genes are TRBV3-1 (or the pseudogene TRBV3-2) and TRBJ1-2; possibly TRBD1 for D (6 bases). In germline, CDR1 is LGHDT, CDR2 YNNKEL (reference sequence). The ends were cut back, 2 bases at V and 1 base at J, with 17 bases in the middle. This CDR3 is built from 17 residues. CDR3 protein: CASSQPAGQRSNYGYTF. CDR3 DNA: TGTGCCAGCAGCCAACCTGCCGGACAGCGAAGTAACTATGGCTACACCTTC.

The chain joins TRBV24-1 to TRBJ1-2, with 8 bases aligning to TRBD1. In germline, CDR1 is KGHDR, CDR2 SFDVKD. The CDR3 consists of 14 residues. The ends lost 6 bases at V and 4 bases at J; junction bases unmatched: 6. The CDR3: CATSHSGGGYGYTF. CDR3 DNA sequence: TGTGCCACCAGTCACTCAGGGGGCGGCTATGGCTACACCTTC.

The V gene is TRBV19, the J gene TRBJ2-2, with 10 positions matching TRBD1. With V trimmed by 5 bases and J by 7 bases, 10 bases remained unmatched. The CDR3 covers 16 residues. CDR1 is LNHDA, CDR2 SQIVND, per germline (reference sequence). The CDR3 sequence is CASSPGQGEGFGELFF. The CDR3 DNA is TGTGCCAGTAGTCCAGGACAGGGGGAAGGGTTCGGGGAGCTGTTTTTT.

The CDR3 sequence is CASSTRRDANNEQFF. As DNA, the CDR3 is TGTGCCAGCAGTACCCGCCGGGACGCCAACAATGAGCAGTTCTTC. This chain joins TRBV6-5 and TRBJ2-1; the D call may be TRBD1 or TRBD2 (5 bases each). Between the trimmed V and J ends, which lost 5 bases and 5 bases, there was a span of 16 bases. CDR3 length: 15 amino acids. CDR1 and CDR2 (germline): MNHEY, SVGAGI.

V gene TRBV5-1 combines with J gene TRBJ2-7; D gene uncertain. The V gene lost 4 bases and the J gene lost 3 bases, with 20 bases spanning the gap. The germline CDR1 and CDR2 sequences are SGHRS and YFSETQ. This CDR3 has 16 amino acids. The CDR3, as DNA: TGCGCCAGCAGCCAGGATCCCGCCGGGCCCAGCTACGAGCAGTACTTC. Its translation: CASSQDPAGPSYEQYF.

V usage is TRBV4-3 and J usage is TRBJ2-5; D is unclear. The CDR3 loop spans 18 amino acids. V shed 0 bases and J shed 0 bases, with 17 bases lying between them. CDR1 LGHNA and CDR2 YSLEER come from the germline V gene. The CDR3 coding sequence is TGCGCCAGCAGCCAAGATCGAGTGAACTTAATTAACCAAGAGACCCAGTACTTC. Protein product: CASSQDRVNLINQETQYF.

J is TRBJ2-7 and V is TRBV5-1; TRBD2 agrees at 13 bases. Trimming at V came to 5 bases and at J to 4 bases, leaving 6 bases not matched to a gene. Germline assignment: CDR1 SGHRS and CDR2 YFSETQ. The CDR3 has 15 amino acids. The DNA of the CDR3 is TGCGCCAGCAGGTCCGGGACTAGCGGGGTTTACGAGCAGTACTTC. Its translation: CASRSGTSGVYEQYF.

This chain joins TRBV24-1 and TRBJ1-2, with D possibly being TRBD1 (5 bases). V was trimmed by 3 bases and J by 2 bases, leaving 24 bases between them. Germline assignment: CDR1 KGHDR and CDR2 SFDVKD. There are 19 residues in the CDR3. DNA for the CDR3: TGTGCCACCAGTGATGTCAAGGTTGGGGGGGAATACAAGAACTATGGCTACACCTTC. Its translation: CATSDVKVGGEYKNYGYTF.

This clone was seen once. V usage is TRBV7-9 and J usage is TRBJ1-4; 8 positions match TRBD1. The germline V gene has CDR1 SEHNR and CDR2 FQNEAQ (reference sequence). J gave up 5 bases and V 5 bases, and 7 bases lay outside the gene matches. The CDR3 consists of 15 residues. The CDR3 region is CASSPGQGQNEKLFF. Here the CDR3 DNA reads TGTGCCAGCAGCCCTGGACAGGGACAAAATGAAAAACTGTTTTTT.

The chain carries TRBV5-8 and TRBJ1-2; D remains unclear. This CDR3 region has 13 residues. V lost 2 bases, J lost 5 bases, and 10 bases lay in between. Germline values: CDR1 SGHTS, CDR2 YDEGEE. CDR3 DNA: TGTGCCAGCAGCTTCGGGGTGGCTTATGGCTACACCTTC. This encodes CASSFGVAYGYTF.

The V and J genes are TRBV6-2 or TRBV6-3 and TRBJ2-1; the D gene is possibly TRBD1 (6 bases). Deletions cut 2 bases from V and 4 bases from J, with 12 bases between. The CDR3 is 15 amino acids. CDR1 is MNHEY and CDR2 is SVGEGT in the germline V gene. The CDR3 loop is CASSYEGHGYNEQFF. The CDR3 nucleotides read TGTGCCAGCAGTTACGAGGGACACGGATACAATGAGCAGTTCTTC.

The rearrangement joins TRBV10-1 to TRBJ2-5, with 8 bases matching TRBD2. The junction had 10 bases not matched to a gene; V was cut back by 4 bases and J by 3 bases. The CDR3 length is 16 residues. Germline-derived CDR1 and CDR2 are WNHNN and SYGVQD (reference sequence). In nucleotides, the CDR3 is TGCGCCAGCAGTGGGTCGAACGGGAGGGCCGAAGAGACCCAGTACTTC. Its protein product is CASSGSNGRAEETQYF.